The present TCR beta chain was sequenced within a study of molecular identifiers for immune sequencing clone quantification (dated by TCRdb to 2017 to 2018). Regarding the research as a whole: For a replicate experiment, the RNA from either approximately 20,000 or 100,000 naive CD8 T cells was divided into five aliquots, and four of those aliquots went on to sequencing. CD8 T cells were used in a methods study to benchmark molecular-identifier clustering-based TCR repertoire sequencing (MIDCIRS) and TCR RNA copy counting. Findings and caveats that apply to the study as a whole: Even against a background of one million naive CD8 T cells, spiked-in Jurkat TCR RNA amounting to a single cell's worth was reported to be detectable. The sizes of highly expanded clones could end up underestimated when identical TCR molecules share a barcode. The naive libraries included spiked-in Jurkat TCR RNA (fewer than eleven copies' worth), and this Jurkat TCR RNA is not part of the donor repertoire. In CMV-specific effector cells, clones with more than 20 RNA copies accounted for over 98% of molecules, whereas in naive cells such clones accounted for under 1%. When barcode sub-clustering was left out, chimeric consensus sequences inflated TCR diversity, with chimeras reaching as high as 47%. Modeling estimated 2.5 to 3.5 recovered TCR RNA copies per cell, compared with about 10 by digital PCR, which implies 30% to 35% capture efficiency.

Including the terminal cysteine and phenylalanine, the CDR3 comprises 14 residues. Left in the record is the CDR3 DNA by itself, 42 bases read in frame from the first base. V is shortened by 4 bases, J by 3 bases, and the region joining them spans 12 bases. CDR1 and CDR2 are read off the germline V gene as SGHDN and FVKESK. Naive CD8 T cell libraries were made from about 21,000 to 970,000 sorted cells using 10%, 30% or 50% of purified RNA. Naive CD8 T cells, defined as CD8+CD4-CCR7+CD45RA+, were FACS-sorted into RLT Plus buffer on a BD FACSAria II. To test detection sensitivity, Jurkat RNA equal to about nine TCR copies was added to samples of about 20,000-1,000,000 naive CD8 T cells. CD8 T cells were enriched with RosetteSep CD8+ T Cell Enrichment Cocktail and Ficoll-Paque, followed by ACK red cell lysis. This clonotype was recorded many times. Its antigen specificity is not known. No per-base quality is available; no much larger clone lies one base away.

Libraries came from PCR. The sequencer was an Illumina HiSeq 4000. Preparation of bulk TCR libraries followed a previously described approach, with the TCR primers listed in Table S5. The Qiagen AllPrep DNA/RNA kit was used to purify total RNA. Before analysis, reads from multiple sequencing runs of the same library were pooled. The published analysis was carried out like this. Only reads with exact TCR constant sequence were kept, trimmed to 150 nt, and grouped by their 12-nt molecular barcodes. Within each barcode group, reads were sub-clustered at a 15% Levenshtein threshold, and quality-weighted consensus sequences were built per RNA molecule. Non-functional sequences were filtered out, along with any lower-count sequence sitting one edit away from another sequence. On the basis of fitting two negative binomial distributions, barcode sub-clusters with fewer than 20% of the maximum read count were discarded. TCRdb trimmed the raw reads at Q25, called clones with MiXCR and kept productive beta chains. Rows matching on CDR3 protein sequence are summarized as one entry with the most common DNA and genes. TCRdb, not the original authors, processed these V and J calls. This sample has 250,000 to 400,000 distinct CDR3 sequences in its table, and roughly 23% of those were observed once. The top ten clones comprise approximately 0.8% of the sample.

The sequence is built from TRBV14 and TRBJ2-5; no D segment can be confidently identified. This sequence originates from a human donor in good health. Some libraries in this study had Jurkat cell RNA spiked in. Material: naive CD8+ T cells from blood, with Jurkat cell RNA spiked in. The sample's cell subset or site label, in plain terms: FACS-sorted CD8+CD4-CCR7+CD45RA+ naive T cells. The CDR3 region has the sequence CASSPQIFEETQYF. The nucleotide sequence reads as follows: TGTGCCAGCAGCCCACAGATATTTGAAGAGACCCAGTACTTC.